Presented here are 10 T cell receptor beta chains from one specimen sequenced in a study of cytomegalovirus exposure and HLA in healthy donors. The PCR was carried out with 60 Vbeta primers and 13 Jbeta primers. Clones were sequenced by immunoSEQ multiplex PCR, and TCRdb holds only the in-frame ones, with some missing. Across 130,000 or so clones, the top ten clones capture 2% of the sample. The sequencing sample was made of PBMCs. The receptor set was obtained from a woman between 55 and 75 years old in good health and CMV-seronegative.

V gene TRBV19 combines with J gene TRBJ1-1; D remains ambiguous. V was clipped by 7 bases and J by 0 bases, with 12 bases between them. This CDR3 region has 14 residues. Germline values: CDR1 LNHDA, CDR2 SQIVND (reference sequence). CDR3 sequence (DNA): TGTGCCAGTACCCCCAGGCAGGTGAACACTGAAGCTTTCTTT. Protein: CASTPRQVNTEAFF. Supplemented by reference TRBV19 and TRBJ1-1, the full variable domain reads DGGITQSPKYLFRKEGQNVTLSCEQNLNHDAMYWYRQDPGQGLRLIYYSQIVNDFQKGDIAEGYSVSREKKESFPLTVTSAQKNPTAFYLCASTPRQVNTEAFFGQGTRLTVV.

This rearrangement joins TRBV10-1 to TRBJ2-3; D possibly corresponds to TRBD2 (5 bases). CDR1 and CDR2 (germline): WNHNN, SYGVQD (reference sequence). This CDR3 spans 13 amino acids. Trimming took 4 bases from V and 5 from J, leaving 10 bases between them. The CDR3 protein is CASSGGPGDTQYF. The CDR3 DNA is TGCGCCAGCAGTGGAGGGCCGGGAGATACGCAGTATTTT.

The chain couples TRBV7-8 to TRBJ1-1, with a tentative D call TRBD1 (5 bases). With 3 bases removed from V and 5 bases from J, the gap between germline ends came to 16 bases. The CDR3 sequence is 15 residues long. CDR1 and CDR2 from the germline V gene are SGHVS and FQNEAQ. As DNA, the CDR3 is TGTGCCAGCAGCTTGCAGGGATCTGTAAAAACTGAAGCTTTCTTT. Translating it yields CASSLQGSVKTEAFF.

CDR3 region: CASSSYGQGRDEAFF. The DNA for the CDR3 is TGCGCCAGCAGCAGCTACGGACAGGGGAGAGATGAAGCTTTCTTT. This rearrangement joins TRBV5-1 to TRBJ1-1; 9 bases are shared with TRBD1. Trimming took 4 bases from V and 7 from J; bases not matched to a gene: 11. This CDR3 is 15 amino acids long. Germline assignment: CDR1 SGHRS and CDR2 YFSETQ.

The V call is TRBV6-6, the J call TRBJ1-2; D is undetermined. CDR3 length: 13 amino acids. Per germline, CDR1 MNHNY and CDR2 SVGAGI (reference sequence). Trimming took 5 bases from V and 8 from J, leaving 15 bases between them. The DNA for the CDR3 is TGTGCCAGCAGTCCCCAGATGCGGGGAGGCTACACCTTC. Translation: CASSPQMRGGYTF.

The V gene is TRBV5-4, the J gene TRBJ1-1; TRBD1 matches 12 bases. This CDR3 is 14 amino acids long. Germline trimming cut 0 bases from V and 11 bases from J; bases unmatched to any gene: 5. The V gene's germline CDR1 is SGHNT and CDR2 YYREEE (reference sequence). Here the CDR3 reads CASSLEGQGARAFF. As DNA, the CDR3 is TGTGCCAGCAGCTTGGAGGGACAGGGGGCGCGGGCTTTCTTT.

This chain joins TRBV9 and TRBJ2-3; D perhaps matches TRBD2 (7 bases). CDR1 and CDR2 (germline): SGDLS, YYNGEE. Trimming stripped 0 bases from V and 4 bases from J, with 15 bases between. This CDR3 is built from 16 residues. Here the CDR3 DNA reads TGTGCCAGCAGCGTAGCTATGGGGGGGCTAGCAGATACGCAGTATTTT. It yields the protein CASSVAMGGLADTQYF.

The V gene is TRBV28, the J gene TRBJ2-2; 7 nucleotides line up with TRBD2. J gave up 6 bases and V 7 bases, and 8 bases lay outside the gene matches. CDR3 length: 14 residues. The germline CDR1 and CDR2 sequences are MDHEN and SYDVKM. The CDR3 sequence is CASTPQAGSGELFF. CDR3 nucleotide sequence: TGTGCCAGCACCCCCCAAGCGGGATCCGGGGAGCTGTTTTTT.

The chain employs TRBV5-4 and TRBJ1-2, with 9 bases identical to TRBD1. The germline gives CDR1 SGHNT, CDR2 YYREEE (reference sequence). V lost 4 bases, J lost 3 bases, and 1 base stayed unmatched. The CDR3 totals 13 residues. The CDR3 here is CASSRTGDYGYTF. CDR3 nucleotides: TGTGCCAGCAGCCGGACAGGGGACTATGGCTACACCTTC. Full variable domain (remainder filled in from reference TRBV5-4 and TRBJ1-2): ETGVTQSPTHLIKTRGQQVTLRCSSQSGHNTVSWYQQALGQGPQFIFQYYREEENGRGNFPPRFSGLQFPNYSSELNVNALELDDSALYLCASSRTGDYGYTFGSGTRLTVV.

For the CDR3, the DNA is TGTGCCAGTAGTATAGAGACAGGGTTGAGGAACATTCAGTACTTC. Protein: CASSIETGLRNIQYF. The chain carries TRBV19 and TRBJ2-4; 7 bases are a match to TRBD1. The V segment lost 0 bases and the J segment 7 bases; nucleotides outside the gene matches: 6. The CDR3 contains 15 residues. Germline lookup yields CDR1 LNHDA and CDR2 SQIVND (reference sequence).